The source of this TCR beta chain is a study of cytomegalovirus exposure and HLA in healthy donors. Study context: There were fewer than 500 genotyped donors. Of these, 81% fell in the genetic ancestry cluster associated with self-reported Caucasian donors.

CDR3 length: 16 amino acids. The V gene end was trimmed by 1 base and the J gene end by 7 bases; junction bases not matched to a gene: 6. Per germline, CDR1 LNHDA and CDR2 SQIVND (reference sequence). Study observations and caveats: Association of a missense DCLRE1C variant with TCR beta V- and J-gene trimming was reported in a later analysis. For most TCR beta V segments, an earlier analysis put the productive rate at about 87% or about 30% of the time.

The primer mix had 60 Vbeta and 13 Jbeta primers. Profiling relied on immunoSEQ multiplex PCR, and the TCRdb table lists in-frame clones only, not all of them. Of some 180,000 clones in the sample, roughly 86% were seen once. Of note for this clone: What it binds is not known.

This chain links TRBV19 with TRBJ2-2; 10 positions agree with TRBD1. This receptor was taken from a man in his forties or fifties in good health and CMV-seropositive. The specimen sequenced was PBMCs. CDR3 bases: TGTGCCAGTAGTATAGGGACAGGGGGATTTGTCGGGGAGCTGTTTTTT. Translation: CASSIGTGGFVGELFF.